This T cell receptor beta chain comes out of a study of spatial heterogeneity in lung cancer. Study-wide points: Compared with follow-up, resection was when ubiquitous expanded tumor TCRs appeared in blood more.

This clonotype appeared many times. The antigen is unknown. Unique molecular identifiers, one per molecule, were present on every TCR cDNA molecule. One entry per CDR3 protein, called by TCRdb with MiXCR from the 5' RACE reads. The sample yields 12,000 to 15,000 distinct CDR3 sequences, under 14% seen once. Time point specified: sample taken at primary tumor resection. Whole RNA, isolated from tumor, nontumor lung or frozen PBMC, was sequenced without prior sorting. This TCR derives from a female donor with early-stage non-small cell lung cancer. Sample: PBMCs, taken at surgery.

The CDR3 is CASSMDRGDYEQYF. The CDR3 DNA reads TGTGCCAGTAGTATGGACAGGGGAGACTACGAGCAGTACTTC. The gene calls are TRBV19 and TRBJ2-7; 9 bases map to TRBD1. Germline CDR1 is LNHDA and CDR2 is SQIVND (reference sequence). V lost 3 bases, J lost 3 bases, and 3 bases stayed unmatched. The CDR3 length is 14 residues.